A single sample is the source of the 12 T cell receptor beta chains below, sequenced in a study of cytomegalovirus exposure and HLA in healthy donors. TCRdb keeps only in-frame clones here, not all; method: immunoSEQ multiplex PCR. The data hold 150,000 to 200,000 clones, with 84% observed a single time. Sequenced: PBMCs. The receptors here all came from a woman aged 18-29 years in good health and CMV-seropositive.

The chain couples TRBV11-1 to TRBJ2-1; possible D gene TRBD1, 5 bases. Trimming removed 5 bases from V and 4 bases from J, with 18 bases in between. The CDR3 is 16 amino acids. The germline V gene has CDR1 SGHAT and CDR2 FQDESV (reference sequence). DNA for the CDR3: TGTGCCAGCAGCATAAGAGACAGTCCCCTATACAATGAGCAGTTCTTC. Amino acids: CASSIRDSPLYNEQFF.

This chain uses TRBV5-4 with TRBJ2-1; 12 bases are shared with TRBD2. In germline, CDR1 is SGHNT, CDR2 YYREEE (reference sequence). V was clipped by 0 bases and J by 13 bases; unmatched bases: 11. This CDR3 contains 16 residues. The CDR3, as DNA: TGTGCCAGCAGCTTGGCCGGTGCTAGCGGGGGGGCCGTCCAGTTCTTC. Protein: CASSLAGASGGAVQFF. The complete variable domain, with remaining parts taken from reference TRBV5-4 and TRBJ2-1, reads ETGVTQSPTHLIKTRGQQVTLRCSSQSGHNTVSWYQQALGQGPQFIFQYYREEENGRGNFPPRFSGLQFPNYSSELNVNALELDDSALYLCASSLAGASGGAVQFFGPGTRLTVL.

J is TRBJ2-5 and V is TRBV29-1; D unresolved. The germline V and J ends were trimmed by 7 bases and 4 bases, with 10 bases remaining between them. CDR3 length: 11 amino acids. The germline V gene has CDR1 SQVTM and CDR2 ANQGSEA. The CDR3 loop reads CSATLSETQYF. The CDR3 DNA follows: TGCAGCGCCACATTATCAGAGACCCAGTACTTC. Combining the CDR3 with reference TRBV29-1 and TRBJ2-5 gives the whole variable domain SAVISQKPSRDICQRGTSLTIQCQVDSQVTMMFWYRQQPGQSLTLIATANQGSEATYESGFVIDKFPISRPNLTFSTLTVSNMSPEDSSIYLCSATLSETQYFGPGTRLLVL.

This clone was seen just once. CDR3 sequence: CASSYRGVGANVLTF. In DNA form, the CDR3 reads TGTGCCAGCAGTTACAGGGGTGTTGGGGCCAACGTCCTGACTTTC. The chain has TRBV27 and TRBJ2-6; 7 bases agree with TRBD1. CDR3 size: 15 residues. Germline trimming cut 4 bases from V and 3 bases from J; bases unmatched to any gene: 3. Germline CDR1 is MNHEY and CDR2 is SMNVEV (reference sequence).

This clone has just a few counts. The chain is built from TRBV6-5 and TRBJ2-1; unclear D gene. The CDR3 covers 14 residues. Trimming stripped 5 bases from V and 7 bases from J, with 15 bases between. The germline V gene encodes CDR1 MNHEY and CDR2 SVGAGI. The CDR3, as DNA: TGTGCCAGCAGTCACCCCCTCACGGGTAATGAGCAGTTCTTC. This sequence encodes CASSHPLTGNEQFF.

The genes are TRBV9 and TRBJ1-6; 7 nucleotides align to TRBD1. Germline trimming cut 2 bases from V and 9 bases from J; bases unmatched to any gene: 8. CDR1 and CDR2 (germline): SGDLS, YYNGEE. This CDR3 contains 15 residues. CDR3 amino acids: CASSVGGGKGSPLHF. CDR3 coding DNA: TGTGCCAGCAGCGTCGGAGGGGGCAAAGGTTCACCCCTCCACTTT.

V usage is TRBV9 and J usage is TRBJ2-2; D is unresolved. The CDR3 covers 17 residues. With 0 bases removed from V and 5 bases from J, the gap between germline ends came to 17 bases. From germline, CDR1 is SGDLS and CDR2 YYNGEE. CDR3: CASSVEGRVGDTGELFF. The CDR3 region has the DNA TGTGCCAGCAGCGTAGAAGGTCGGGTTGGTGATACCGGGGAGCTGTTTTTT.

This sequence joins TRBV4-1 and TRBJ1-1, with D tentatively TRBD1 (5 bases). Germline lookup yields CDR1 MGHRA and CDR2 YSYEKL. The ends were cut back, 5 bases at V and 1 base at J, with 17 bases in the middle. The CDR3 is 16 residues long. In DNA form, the CDR3 reads TGCGCCAGCAGCTTTCTCAGGGAAAGGGGGAACACTGAAGCTTTCTTT. Its protein product is CASSFLRERGNTEAFF.

This rearrangement joins TRBV27 to TRBJ2-7; perhaps TRBD2 as D (5 bases). CDR3 size: 14 residues. V dropped 6 bases and J dropped 5 bases, with 17 bases sitting between them. CDR1 and CDR2 (germline): MNHEY, SMNVEV (reference sequence). For the CDR3, the DNA is TGTGCCAGCAGCCGGGGAGCCCATTTAGACGAGCAGTACTTC. This sequence encodes CASSRGAHLDEQYF.

The chain has TRBV5-1 and TRBJ1-1; 9 positions match TRBD1. The trim removed 0 bases at V and 9 bases at J, leaving 3 bases unmatched. Germline CDR1 reads SGHRS; CDR2 reads YFSETQ. This CDR3 has 13 residues. The CDR3 sequence is CASSLETGGKAFF. DNA for the CDR3: TGCGCCAGCAGCTTGGAGACAGGGGGTAAAGCTTTCTTT.

The chain recombines TRBV7-2 with TRBJ2-2, with TRBD2 identical over 15 bases. The germline gives CDR1 SGHTA, CDR2 FQGNSA. The CDR3 sequence is 16 residues long. Trimming removed 4 bases from V and 4 bases from J; junction bases left unmatched: 1. The CDR3 sequence: CASSWTSGGATGELFF. As DNA, the CDR3 is TGTGCCAGCAGCTGGACTAGCGGGGGGGCCACCGGGGAGCTGTTTTTT.

The genes are TRBV11-2 and TRBJ2-5, with 8 bases that match TRBD2. Germline V gene data show CDR1 as SGHAT and CDR2 as FQNNGV. J gave up 0 bases and V 1 base, and 10 bases lay outside the gene matches. The CDR3 extends over 18 amino acids. The CDR3 DNA reads as TGTGCCAGCAGCTTAGCTTCATCTGGCGGGGGGTACCAAGAGACCCAGTACTTC. This gives the protein CASSLASSGGGYQETQYF.